A selection of T cell receptor beta chains follows, all from one sample in a study of cytomegalovirus exposure and HLA in healthy donors. Sequencing was performed with immunoSEQ multiplex PCR; in TCRdb, only in-frame clones are kept and a portion is missing. The table lists over 150,000 clones, 70% to 85% of them singletons. The sample comprised PBMCs. These receptor sequences come from a woman under 40 in good health and CMV-seropositive. Each CDR3 is given with its conserved first and last residue. Each record gives: CDR3 protein, CDR3 DNA, clone size, D gene, J gene, CDR3 length, V gene. D genes are given only for firm matches. Clone sizes are given selectively: once, few, many, or a class where the clone is expanded.

CDR3aa: CATSVQGTEQYF
CDR3nt: TGTGCCACCAGCGTACAGGGTACGGAGCAGTACTTC
abundance: NA
d_gene: NA
j_gene: TRBJ2-7
len: 12
v_gene: TRBV15

CDR3aa: CASRSSNLAGVLGELFF
CDR3nt: TGTGCCAGCCGATCCTCTAATCTAGCGGGAGTACTCGGGGAGCTGTTTTTT
abundance: NA
d_gene: TRBD2
j_gene: TRBJ2-2
len: 17
v_gene: TRBV2

CDR3aa: CASSLRGEASNEQFF
CDR3nt: TGTGCCAGCAGCTTACGCGGAGAGGCTAGCAATGAGCAGTTCTTC
abundance: NA
d_gene: NA
j_gene: TRBJ2-1
len: 15
v_gene: TRBV7-3

CDR3aa: CASSLVGGQGNTEAFF
CDR3nt: TGCGCCAGCAGCTTGGTTGGGGGACAGGGAAACACTGAAGCTTTCTTT
abundance: once
d_gene: TRBD1
j_gene: TRBJ1-1
len: 16
v_gene: TRBV5-1

CDR3aa: CARSSTTSGRAIEQYF
CDR3nt: TGTGCCAGAAGCTCGACGACTAGCGGGAGGGCCATCGAGCAGTACTTC
abundance: NA
d_gene: TRBD2
j_gene: TRBJ2-7
len: 16
v_gene: TRBV5-3

CDR3aa: CASSRGGVSNTGELFF
CDR3nt: TGTGCCAGCAGCCGTGGGGGGGTCTCCAACACCGGGGAGCTGTTTTTT
abundance: once
d_gene: TRBD2
j_gene: TRBJ2-2
len: 16
v_gene: TRBV7-6

CDR3aa: CAISYRGQGTDTQYF
CDR3nt: TGTGCCATCAGCTACAGGGGGCAAGGCACAGATACGCAGTATTTT
abundance: NA
d_gene: TRBD1
j_gene: TRBJ2-3
len: 15
v_gene: TRBV10-3

CDR3aa: CASSQASGTGYEQYF
CDR3nt: TGCGCCAGCAGCCAAGCTAGCGGGACCGGCTACGAGCAGTACTTC
abundance: NA
d_gene: TRBD2
j_gene: TRBJ2-7
len: 15
v_gene: TRBV4-1

CDR3aa: CSVETGRDGNEQFF
CDR3nt: TGCAGCGTTGAAACGGGGCGGGATGGGAATGAGCAGTTCTTC
abundance: few
d_gene: NA
j_gene: TRBJ2-1
len: 14
v_gene: TRBV29-1

CDR3aa: CATTSVQGHEQYF
CDR3nt: TGTGCCACCACGAGCGTACAGGGCCACGAGCAGTACTTC
abundance: NA
d_gene: NA
j_gene: TRBJ2-7
len: 13
v_gene: TRBV27

CDR3aa: CAIMAAGTGGREQYF
CDR3nt: TGTGCCATCATGGCAGCCGGGACAGGGGGAAGGGAGCAGTACTTC
abundance: NA
d_gene: TRBD1
j_gene: TRBJ2-7
len: 15
v_gene: TRBV10-3

CDR3aa: CASSLRGSEAFF
CDR3nt: TGTGCCAGCAGCTTACGAGGCTCTGAAGCTTTCTTT
abundance: NA
d_gene: NA
j_gene: TRBJ1-1
len: 12
v_gene: TRBV7-8

CDR3aa: CASSLDRASRTQYF
CDR3nt: TGTGCCAGCAGCTTAGACAGGGCTAGCCGTACGCAGTATTTT
abundance: NA
d_gene: NA
j_gene: TRBJ2-3
len: 14
v_gene: TRBV7-6

CDR3aa: CASTGTGGDQPQHF
CDR3nt: TGTGCCAGTACCGGGACAGGGGGCGATCAGCCCCAGCATTTT
abundance: once
d_gene: TRBD1
j_gene: TRBJ1-5
len: 14
v_gene: TRBV27

CDR3aa: CASKPNRDSGNTIYF
CDR3nt: TGTGCCAGCAAACCGAACAGGGACTCTGGAAACACCATATATTTT
abundance: NA
d_gene: NA
j_gene: TRBJ1-3
len: 15
v_gene: TRBV7-2

CDR3aa: CASSLAGKDLRNTIYF
CDR3nt: TGTGCCAGCAGCTTGGCCGGGAAGGACCTGAGAAACACCATATATTTT
abundance: NA
d_gene: NA
j_gene: TRBJ1-3
len: 16
v_gene: TRBV5-4

CDR3aa: CALGQGEEKLFF
CDR3nt: TGTGCCTTGGGACAGGGTGAAGAAAAACTGTTTTTT
abundance: NA
d_gene: TRBD1
j_gene: TRBJ1-4
len: 12
v_gene: TRBV30

CDR3aa: CASSTHRDRVEDNEQFF
CDR3nt: TGTGCCAGCAGCACTCACCGGGACAGGGTGGAAGACAATGAGCAGTTCTTC
abundance: few
d_gene: TRBD1
j_gene: TRBJ2-1
len: 17
v_gene: TRBV7-2

CDR3aa: CASSGTSGSSYNEQFF
CDR3nt: TGTGCCAGCAGTGGGACTAGTGGGAGCTCCTACAATGAGCAGTTCTTC
abundance: NA
d_gene: TRBD2
j_gene: TRBJ2-1
len: 16
v_gene: TRBV6-6

CDR3aa: CASSPLGVVQPQHF
CDR3nt: TGTGCCAGCAGCCCCCTAGGGGTCGTTCAGCCCCAGCATTTT
abundance: NA
d_gene: NA
j_gene: TRBJ1-5
len: 14
v_gene: TRBV27

CDR3aa: CASSLVLQPIGELFF
CDR3nt: TGTGCCAGCAGCTTGGTGTTACAGCCTATCGGGGAGCTGTTTTTT
abundance: NA
d_gene: NA
j_gene: TRBJ2-2
len: 15
v_gene: TRBV5-5

CDR3aa: CASSPDRYHTGYTF
CDR3nt: TGTGCCAGCAGCCCTGACAGATACCATACGGGCTACACCTTC
abundance: NA
d_gene: NA
j_gene: TRBJ1-2
len: 14
v_gene: TRBV5-6

CDR3aa: CASSADRDSIDEQFF
CDR3nt: TGTGCCAGCAGTGCGGACAGGGATAGTATCGATGAGCAGTTCTTC
abundance: NA
d_gene: TRBD1
j_gene: TRBJ2-1
len: 15
v_gene: TRBV28

CDR3aa: CASSFLIGEQFF
CDR3nt: TGTGCCAGCAGTTTCCTCATCGGGGAGCAGTTCTTC
abundance: NA
d_gene: NA
j_gene: TRBJ2-1
len: 12
v_gene: TRBV6-5

CDR3aa: CASRKESYNEQFF
CDR3nt: TGTGCCAGCAGGAAGGAGAGTTACAATGAGCAGTTCTTC
abundance: NA
d_gene: NA
j_gene: TRBJ2-1
len: 13
v_gene: TRBV6-1

CDR3aa: CASSPDSVQFF
CDR3nt: TGCGCCAGCAGCCCTGACAGTGTGCAGTTCTTC
abundance: NA
d_gene: NA
j_gene: TRBJ2-1
len: 11
v_gene: TRBV5-1

CDR3aa: CASSTGRTANYGYTF
CDR3nt: TGTGCCAGCAGCACTGGGCGGACAGCCAACTATGGCTACACCTTC
abundance: NA
d_gene: NA
j_gene: TRBJ1-2
len: 15
v_gene: TRBV5-4

CDR3aa: CASSSSSGSYNEQFF
CDR3nt: TGTGCCAGCAGCTCCTCTAGCGGCTCCTACAATGAGCAGTTCTTC
abundance: NA
d_gene: TRBD2
j_gene: TRBJ2-1
len: 15
v_gene: TRBV7-3

CDR3aa: CASTSRVGGSYEQYF
CDR3nt: TGTGCCAGCACCTCGCGGGTAGGAGGCTCCTACGAGCAGTACTTC
abundance: NA
d_gene: NA
j_gene: TRBJ2-7
len: 15
v_gene: TRBV28

CDR3aa: CASSVAQPGLGGDYNEQFF
CDR3nt: TGTGCCAGCAGCGTAGCCCAACCAGGCCTCGGGGGGGATTACAATGAGCAGTTCTTC
abundance: NA
d_gene: TRBD2
j_gene: TRBJ2-1
len: 19
v_gene: TRBV9

CDR3aa: CASSGGVPSGPTLTDTQYF
CDR3nt: TGTGCCAGCAGCGGGGGGGTGCCTAGCGGGCCTACCCTCACAGATACGCAGTATTTT
abundance: few
d_gene: TRBD2
j_gene: TRBJ2-3
len: 19
v_gene: TRBV5-6

CDR3aa: CASSFQGVGMGEQYF
CDR3nt: TGTGCCAGCAGTTTTCAGGGGGTAGGGATGGGCGAGCAGTACTTC
abundance: NA
d_gene: TRBD1
j_gene: TRBJ2-7
len: 15
v_gene: TRBV28